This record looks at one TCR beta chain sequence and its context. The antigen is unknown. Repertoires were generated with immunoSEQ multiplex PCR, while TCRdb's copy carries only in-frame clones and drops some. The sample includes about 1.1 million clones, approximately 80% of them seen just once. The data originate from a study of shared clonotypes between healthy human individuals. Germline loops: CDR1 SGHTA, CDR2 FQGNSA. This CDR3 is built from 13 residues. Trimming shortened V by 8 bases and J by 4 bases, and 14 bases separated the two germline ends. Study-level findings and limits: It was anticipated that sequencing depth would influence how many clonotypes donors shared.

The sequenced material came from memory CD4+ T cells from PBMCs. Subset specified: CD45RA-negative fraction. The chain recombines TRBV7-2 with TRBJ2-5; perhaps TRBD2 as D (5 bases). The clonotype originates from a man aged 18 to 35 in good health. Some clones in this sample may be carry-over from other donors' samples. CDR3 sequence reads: CASLLFRGETQYF. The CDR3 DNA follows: TGTGCCAGCCTTCTATTTCGGGGAGAGACCCAGTACTTC.